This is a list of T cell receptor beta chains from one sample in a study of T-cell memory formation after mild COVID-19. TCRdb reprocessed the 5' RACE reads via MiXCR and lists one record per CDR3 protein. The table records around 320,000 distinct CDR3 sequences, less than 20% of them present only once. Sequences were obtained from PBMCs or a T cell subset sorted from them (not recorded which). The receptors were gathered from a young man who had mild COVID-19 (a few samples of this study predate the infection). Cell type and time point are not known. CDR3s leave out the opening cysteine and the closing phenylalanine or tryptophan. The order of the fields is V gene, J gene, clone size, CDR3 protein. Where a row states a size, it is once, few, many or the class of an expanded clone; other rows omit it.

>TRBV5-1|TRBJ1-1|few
ASSFSLGNTEAF
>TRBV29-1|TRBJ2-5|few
SVGGSRKETQY
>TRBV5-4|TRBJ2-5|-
ASGQGRGGEETQY
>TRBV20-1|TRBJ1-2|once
SAGGETGYT
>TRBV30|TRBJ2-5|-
AWSSRRTSGDFQETQY
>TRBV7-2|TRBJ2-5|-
ASSEEQGSGTQY
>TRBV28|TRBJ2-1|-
ASSSVTDNEQF
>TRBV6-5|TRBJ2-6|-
ASRRGAGLIGANVLT
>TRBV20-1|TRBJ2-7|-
SARRGPRYEQY
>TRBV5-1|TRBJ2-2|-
ASSSSGRTVLTGELF
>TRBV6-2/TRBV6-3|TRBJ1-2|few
ASSPGRWTA
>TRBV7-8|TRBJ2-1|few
ASSSPGAREGYNEQF
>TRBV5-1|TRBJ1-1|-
ASRGLGRNFQAF
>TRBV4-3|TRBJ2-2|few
ASSQGTGNGELF
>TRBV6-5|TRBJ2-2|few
ASSERHLTNTGELF
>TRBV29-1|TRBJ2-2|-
SVGPTTSEGTGELF
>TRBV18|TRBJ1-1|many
ASSTTGIGNTEAF
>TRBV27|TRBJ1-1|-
ASIKNPGGTEAF